Below, one T cell receptor (beta chain) is given with its context. The target antigen is unknown. PCR involved 60 Vbeta and 13 Jbeta primers. Measured with immunoSEQ multiplex PCR; TCRdb has only the in-frame clones, and not every one. Among roughly 90,000 clones listed, over 70% were seen once. The CDR3 spans 18 residues. Germline V CDR1 and CDR2: SGHVS, FQNEAQ. V gave up 1 base and J gave up 3 bases; unmatched junction bases: 12. This entry is derived from a study of cytomegalovirus exposure and HLA in healthy donors. Findings and limits, study-wide: According to a later analysis, most TCR beta chains associated with CMV appeared HLA-restricted.

This TCR was sampled from a man aged 25-45 years in good health and CMV-seropositive. This chain uses TRBV7-8 with TRBJ2-1, with 7 bases that match TRBD1. Sequencing was carried out using PBMCs. The CDR3 loop is CASSLVGPGTAFYNEQFF. CDR3 nucleotides: TGTGCCAGCAGCTTAGTGGGGCCAGGGACAGCCTTCTACAATGAGCAGTTCTTC.